This T cell receptor beta chain was obtained from a study of blood T cell repertoires in COVID-19. Study overall: The analysed material was cDNA or gDNA that came from T cells, B-cell-depleted T cells, or PBMCs.

This study enrolled people aged about 18 to 100 from about 24 US geographic areas. The method was immunoSEQ multiplex PCR; TCRdb's version includes in-frame clones alone and lacks a portion of them. The repertoire has some 250,000 clones, 91% of them found once; the top ten carry 1% to 1.5%. This TCR was sampled from a human donor in a cohort exposed to, infected with or recovered from COVID-19 (not recorded which). The donor label of this sample is uncertain. Specimen: PBMCs or T cells enriched from blood (not recorded which).

CDR3 nucleotides: TGTGCCTGGACCCGGACAATCCCTAGCACAGATACGCAGTATTTT. Its translation is CAWTRTIPSTDTQYF. V and J are TRBV30 and TRBJ2-3; possible D gene TRBD1, 5 bases. Trimming shortened V by 4 bases and J by 0 bases, and 14 bases separated the two germline ends. From germline, CDR1 is GTSNPN and CDR2 SVGIG (reference sequence). The CDR3 runs to 15 residues.